One and the same sample provided the 24 T cell receptor beta chains below, sequenced in a study of cytomegalovirus exposure and HLA in healthy donors. Assay used: immunoSEQ multiplex PCR; TCRdb lists only in-frame clones, some missing. The sample yields roughly 56,000 clones, about 91% seen once. Sequences were obtained from PBMCs. The receptor source for this set is a woman under 40 in good health and CMV-seronegative.

This chain connects TRBV19 to TRBJ2-7, with 10 bases aligning to TRBD1. Trimming removed 4 bases from V and 3 bases from J; junction bases left unmatched: 9. Germline CDR1 and CDR2: LNHDA and SQIVND (reference sequence). The CDR3 loop spans 16 amino acids. CDR3 sequence: CASSTGQGTSSYEQYF. CDR3 nucleotide sequence: TGTGCCAGTAGTACGGGACAGGGGACTTCGAGCTACGAGCAGTACTTC.

This chain uses TRBV18 with TRBJ2-3; D is ambiguous. Germline V gives CDR1 KGHSH, CDR2 LQKENI. V was pared by 2 bases and J by 1 base, with 13 bases between. The CDR3 extends over 16 amino acids. The CDR3 sequence: CASSPGWQGGTDTQYF. CDR3 DNA sequence: TGTGCCAGCTCACCAGGGTGGCAAGGAGGCACAGATACGCAGTATTTT.

The rearrangement uses TRBV4-2 and TRBJ1-4, with D tentatively TRBD1 (5 bases). The germline CDR1 and CDR2 sequences are LGHNA and YNFKEQ. The ends were cut back, 0 bases at V and 10 bases at J, with 15 bases in the middle. The CDR3 has 15 residues. The CDR3, as DNA: TGTGCCAGCAGCCAAGAAAGACAGCCGCTGGCAAAACTGTTTTTT. Protein product: CASSQERQPLAKLFF.

The chain links TRBV7-3 to TRBJ2-3; tentatively, D is TRBD2 (5 bases). The V end was cut by 5 bases, the J end by 5 bases, with 11 bases between. The length of the CDR3 is 13 residues. Germline assignment: CDR1 SGHTA and CDR2 FQGTGA. The CDR3 is CASSPPGEDTQYF. Written as DNA, the CDR3 is TGTGCCAGCAGCCCCCCCGGGGAAGATACGCAGTATTTT.

This chain uses TRBV10-3 with TRBJ2-3; a possible D gene is TRBD2 (5 bases). The V and J ends lost 2 bases and 6 bases respectively, with 15 bases between them. Germline-derived CDR1 and CDR2 are ENHRY and SYGVKD. The CDR3 loop spans 15 amino acids. CDR3 residues: CAISEPGPPGDTQYF. CDR3 bases: TGTGCCATCAGTGAGCCGGGCCCCCCGGGGGATACGCAGTATTTT.

V and J are TRBV28 and TRBJ1-1; D gene unclear. CDR3 length equals 15 residues. Germline V CDR1 and CDR2: MDHEN, SYDVKM. Trimming left V 9 bases short and J 1 base short, with 18 bases between. The CDR3 DNA sequence: TGTGCCAGTACGCCCGCCGAGGGAGGGAACACTGAAGCTTTCTTT. Protein product: CASTPAEGGNTEAFF.

The gene calls are TRBV2 and TRBJ2-5, with 8 positions matching TRBD1. This CDR3 is 15 amino acids long. CDR1 is SNHLY and CDR2 is FYNNEI in the germline V gene. J was trimmed by 6 bases and V by 2 bases; bases with no gene match: 8. As DNA, the CDR3 is TGTGCCAGCAGTGAACCAGGGGGCGGGGTCAAGACCCAGTACTTC. Its protein is CASSEPGGGVKTQYF.

The chain couples TRBV4-3 to TRBJ1-2, with 7 bases lining up with TRBD1. Germline lookup yields CDR1 LGHNA and CDR2 YSLEER. Losses at the gene ends were 3 bases for V and 7 bases for J; bases not matched to a gene: 8. The CDR3 covers 14 residues. Written as DNA, the CDR3 is TGCGCCAGCAGCCAGCAGGGGGAAGTAGGTGGCTACACCTTC. As protein: CASSQQGEVGGYTF.

The rearrangement links TRBV6-1 to TRBJ1-2; D not resolved. The CDR3 runs 15 residues. Trimming removed 0 bases at V and 2 bases at J, with 10 bases between. Germline lookup yields CDR1 MNHNS and CDR2 SASEGT. In DNA, the CDR3 is TGTGCCAGCAGTGAAGCGCTTCCGGAGAACTATGGCTACACCTTC. Its translation: CASSEALPENYGYTF.

The chain uses TRBV27 and TRBJ2-7, with TRBD2 as a possible D gene (6 bases). Germline V lookup: CDR1 MNHEY, CDR2 SMNVEV (reference sequence). Trimming stripped 6 bases from V and 2 bases from J, with 11 bases between. This CDR3 region has 13 residues. As DNA, the CDR3 is TGTGCCAGCAGATCTCGGGGGACCTACGAGCAGTACTTC. It encodes CASRSRGTYEQYF.

The CDR3 sequence is CASSPGPGNTIYF. In DNA form, the CDR3 reads TGTGCCAGCAGTCCAGGCCCCGGAAACACCATATATTTT. The V gene is TRBV25-1, the J gene TRBJ1-3; D is unresolved. V shed 5 bases and J shed 4 bases, with 9 bases lying between them. CDR1 and CDR2 from the germline V gene are MGHDK and SYGVNS. The CDR3 is made up of 13 amino acids.

The chain links TRBV7-3 to TRBJ2-1; TRBD2 aligns across 16 bases. This CDR3 is 20 amino acids long. The germline V gene has CDR1 SGHTA and CDR2 FQGTGA. With V trimmed by 5 bases and J by 4 bases, 14 bases remained unmatched. CDR3 coding DNA: TGTGCCAGCAGCCCCCCGGGCCCGGGACTAGCGGGAGGGGGGTACAATGAGCAGTTCTTC. It yields the protein CASSPPGPGLAGGGYNEQFF.

There are a few counts of this clone. The chain carries TRBV6-1 and TRBJ1-5; D is uncertain. This CDR3 has 14 amino acids. Germline values: CDR1 MNHNS, CDR2 SASEGT. The V and J ends lost 2 bases and 7 bases respectively, with 12 bases between them. The CDR3 sequence: CASSESGIYQPQHF. CDR3 DNA sequence: TGTGCCAGCAGTGAATCGGGGATTTACCAGCCCCAGCATTTT.

This clone has only one observation. This sequence joins TRBV27 and TRBJ1-1; D uncertain. With 6 bases removed from V and 1 base from J, the gap between germline ends came to 15 bases. Per the germline V gene, CDR1 is MNHEY and CDR2 is SMNVEV (reference sequence). The CDR3 extends over 15 amino acids. The CDR3 DNA reads as TGTGCCAGCAGCTTTTCTCCTTGGCCGAACACTGAAGCTTTCTTT. Protein: CASSFSPWPNTEAFF.

This clone was picked up one time. The V call is TRBV5-1, the J call TRBJ2-7, with D tentatively TRBD2 (5 bases). The ends were cut back, 0 bases at V and 2 bases at J, with 12 bases in the middle. Germline V gene lookup returns CDR1 SGHRS and CDR2 YFSETQ. The CDR3 has 15 amino acids. The CDR3, as DNA: TGCGCCAGCAGCTTGGGGGCAGACGGGGCCTACGAGCAGTACTTC. Protein sequence: CASSLGADGAYEQYF.

The rearrangement joins TRBV9 to TRBJ2-1; a weak D match, TRBD2 (6 bases). Germline V gene sequence: CDR1 SGDLS, CDR2 YYNGEE. The CDR3 extends over 16 amino acids. Trimming shortened V by 3 bases and J by 2 bases, and 15 bases separated the two germline ends. This CDR3 is CASSGGGIPTYNEQFF. DNA of the CDR3: TGTGCCAGCAGCGGAGGAGGGATCCCAACCTACAATGAGCAGTTCTTC.

This chain joins TRBV2 and TRBJ2-7, with 11 nucleotides matching TRBD2. This CDR3 has 17 amino acids. CDR1 and CDR2 (germline): SNHLY, FYNNEI. The V segment lost 1 base and the J segment 1 base; nucleotides outside the gene matches: 6. The CDR3 sequence is CASSEERGLAVSYEQYF. The CDR3 coding sequence is TGTGCCAGCAGTGAAGAGAGGGGACTAGCGGTTTCCTACGAGCAGTACTTC. The whole variable domain, filled in from reference TRBV2 and TRBJ2-7, reads EPEVTQTPSHQVTQMGQEVILRCVPISNHLYFYWYRQILGQKVEFLVSFYNNEISEKSEIFDDQFSVERPDGSNFTLKIRSTKLEDSAMYFCASSEERGLAVSYEQYFGPGTRLTVT.

In nucleotides, the CDR3 is TGCGCCAGCAGCCAAGGGGGAGGGACCTTATTCTATGGCTACACCTTC. Amino acids: CASSQGGGTLFYGYTF. The J gene is TRBJ1-2, the V gene TRBV4-1; D might be TRBD1 (5 bases). The CDR3 totals 16 residues. Germline loops: CDR1 MGHRA, CDR2 YSYEKL. Trimming shortened V by 1 base and J by 4 bases, and 16 bases separated the two germline ends.

The V call is TRBV18, the J call TRBJ1-2, with TRBD1 matching 10 bases. Per the germline V gene, CDR1 is KGHSH and CDR2 is LQKENI. The CDR3 length is 15 residues. V lost 4 bases, J lost 6 bases, and 8 bases stayed unmatched. CDR3 bases: TGTGCCAGCTCACAGGGACAGGGGAGTGATGATGGCTACACCTTC. Its translation: CASSQGQGSDDGYTF.

The V and J genes are TRBV18 and TRBJ2-7; 8 bases fit TRBD2. The CDR3 runs to 16 residues. With 2 bases clipped from V and 2 bases from J, the junction kept 8 bases outside the gene matches. Germline V CDR1 and CDR2: KGHSH, LQKENI. The CDR3 nucleotides are TGTGCCAGCTCACCAAGGGGAACTAGCGGAGCCTACGAGCAGTACTTC. The encoded protein is CASSPRGTSGAYEQYF.

The rearrangement uses TRBV7-3 and TRBJ2-3; 13 bases align to TRBD2. The germline V gene encodes CDR1 SGHTA and CDR2 FQGTGA. This CDR3 is 17 amino acids long. J was trimmed by 3 bases and V by 3 bases; bases with no gene match: 6. The CDR3 is CASSFGLAGAGTDTQYF. The DNA for the CDR3 is TGTGCCAGCAGCTTCGGACTAGCGGGAGCTGGGACAGATACGCAGTATTTT.

The chain couples TRBV7-6 to TRBJ2-5; TRBD1 matches 7 bases. J gave up 4 bases and V 5 bases, and 13 bases lay outside the gene matches. Germline CDR1 reads SGHVS; CDR2 reads FNYEAQ. The CDR3 covers 16 residues. The CDR3 region is CASSQTQGLGGETQYF. Written as DNA, the CDR3 is TGTGCCAGCAGCCAAACACAGGGGCTTGGGGGAGAGACCCAGTACTTC.

This clone appeared a single time. The CDR3 spells CASSSQWTGELFF. CDR3 bases: TGTGCCAGCAGCTCCCAGTGGACCGGGGAGCTGTTTTTT. The chain links TRBV5-6 to TRBJ2-2, with D hard to call. The V end was cut by 3 bases, the J end by 5 bases, with 8 bases between. CDR1 is SGHDT, CDR2 YYEEEE, per germline. This CDR3 has 13 amino acids.

This chain connects TRBV30 to TRBJ2-2, with 7 bases aligning to TRBD1. CDR3 length equals 14 residues. The germline gives CDR1 GTSNPN, CDR2 SVGIG (reference sequence). As DNA, the CDR3 is TGTGCGGCCCCCGGGACAGCGAACACCGGGGAGCTGTTTTTT. Its protein is CAAPGTANTGELFF.